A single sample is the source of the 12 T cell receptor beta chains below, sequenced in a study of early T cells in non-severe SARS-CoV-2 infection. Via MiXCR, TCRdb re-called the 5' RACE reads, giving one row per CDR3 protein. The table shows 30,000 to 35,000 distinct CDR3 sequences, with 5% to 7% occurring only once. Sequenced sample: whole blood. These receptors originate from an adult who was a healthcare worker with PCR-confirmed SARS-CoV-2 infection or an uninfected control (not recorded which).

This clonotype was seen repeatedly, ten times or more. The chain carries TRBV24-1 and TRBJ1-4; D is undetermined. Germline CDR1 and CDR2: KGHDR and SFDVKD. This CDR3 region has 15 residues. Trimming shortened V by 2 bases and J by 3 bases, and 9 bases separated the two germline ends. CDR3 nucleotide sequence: TGTGCCACCAGTGATTCAGGATCAGCTAATGAAAAACTGTTTTTT. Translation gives CATSDSGSANEKLFF.

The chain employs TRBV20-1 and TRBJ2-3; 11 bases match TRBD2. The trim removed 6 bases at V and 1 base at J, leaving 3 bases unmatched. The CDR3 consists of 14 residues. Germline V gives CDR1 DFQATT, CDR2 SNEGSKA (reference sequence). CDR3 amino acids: CSALTSGGTDTQYF. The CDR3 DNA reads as TGCAGTGCCCTGACTAGCGGGGGCACAGATACGCAGTATTTT.

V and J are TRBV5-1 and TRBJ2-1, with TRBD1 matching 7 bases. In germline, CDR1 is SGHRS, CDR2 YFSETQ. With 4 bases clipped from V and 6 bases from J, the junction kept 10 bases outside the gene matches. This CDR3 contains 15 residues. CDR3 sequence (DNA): TGCGCCAGCAGCCCGGAGAGGGGGCGCGTCAATGAGCAGTTCTTC. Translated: CASSPERGRVNEQFF.

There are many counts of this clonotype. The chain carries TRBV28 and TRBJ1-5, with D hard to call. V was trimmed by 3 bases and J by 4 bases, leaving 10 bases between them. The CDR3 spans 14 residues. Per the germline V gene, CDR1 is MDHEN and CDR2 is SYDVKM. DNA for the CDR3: TGTGCCAGCAGTTTCAGCAGGTCAAATCAGCCCCAGCATTTT. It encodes CASSFSRSNQPQHF.

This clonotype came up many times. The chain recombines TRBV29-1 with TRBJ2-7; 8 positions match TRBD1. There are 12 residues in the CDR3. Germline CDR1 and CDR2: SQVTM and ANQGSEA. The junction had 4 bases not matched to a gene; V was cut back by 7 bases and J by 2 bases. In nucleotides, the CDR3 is TGCAGCGCCCGACAGGGGCCCTACGAGCAGTACTTC. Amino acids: CSARQGPYEQYF.

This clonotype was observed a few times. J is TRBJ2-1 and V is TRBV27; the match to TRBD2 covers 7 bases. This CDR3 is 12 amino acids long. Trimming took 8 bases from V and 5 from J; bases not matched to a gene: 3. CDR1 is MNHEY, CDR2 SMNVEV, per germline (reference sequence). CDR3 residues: CASHAGDNEQFF. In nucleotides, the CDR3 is TGTGCCAGCCATGCGGGGGACAATGAGCAGTTCTTC.

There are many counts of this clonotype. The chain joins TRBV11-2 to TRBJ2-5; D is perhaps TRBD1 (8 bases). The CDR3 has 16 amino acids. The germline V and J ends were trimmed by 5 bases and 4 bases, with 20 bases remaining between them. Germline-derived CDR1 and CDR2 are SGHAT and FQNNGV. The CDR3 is CASSLADRALGETQYF. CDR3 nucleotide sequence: TGTGCCAGCAGCCTAGCGGACAGGGCTCTGGGAGAGACCCAGTACTTC. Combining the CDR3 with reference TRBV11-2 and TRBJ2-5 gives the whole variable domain EAGVAQSPRYKIIEKRQSVAFWCNPISGHATLYWYQQILGQGPKLLIQFQNNGVVDDSQLPKDRFSAERLKGVDSTLKIQPAKLEDSAVYLCASSLADRALGETQYFGPGTRLLVL.

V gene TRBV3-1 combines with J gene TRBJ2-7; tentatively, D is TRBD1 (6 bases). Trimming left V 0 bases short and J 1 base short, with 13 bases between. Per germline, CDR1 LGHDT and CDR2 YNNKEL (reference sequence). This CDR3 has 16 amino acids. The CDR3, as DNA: TGTGCCAGCAGCCAAGATCCAGGGGCCCTTTCCTACGAGCAGTACTTC. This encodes CASSQDPGALSYEQYF.

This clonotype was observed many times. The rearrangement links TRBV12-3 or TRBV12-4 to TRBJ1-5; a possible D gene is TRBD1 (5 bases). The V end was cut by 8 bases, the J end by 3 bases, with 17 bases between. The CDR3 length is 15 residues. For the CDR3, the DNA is TGTGCCAGCGGCCCTACCTGGGACTTCAATCAGCCCCAGCATTTT. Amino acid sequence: CASGPTWDFNQPQHF.

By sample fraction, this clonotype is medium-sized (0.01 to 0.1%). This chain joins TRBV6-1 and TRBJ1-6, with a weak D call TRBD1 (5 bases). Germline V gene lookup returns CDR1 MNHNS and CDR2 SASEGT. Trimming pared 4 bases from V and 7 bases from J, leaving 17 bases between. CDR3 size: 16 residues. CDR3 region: CASSGGRGKGNSPLHF. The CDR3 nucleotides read TGTGCCAGCAGTGGAGGACGGGGGAAGGGAAATTCACCCCTCCACTTT.

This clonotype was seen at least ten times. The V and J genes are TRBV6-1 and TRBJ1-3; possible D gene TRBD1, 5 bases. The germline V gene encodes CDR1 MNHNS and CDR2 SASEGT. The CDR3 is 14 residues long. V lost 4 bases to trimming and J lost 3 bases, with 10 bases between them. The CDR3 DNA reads TGTGCCAGCAGTGGGGGGACGGTTGGAAACACCATATATTTT. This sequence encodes CASSGGTVGNTIYF.

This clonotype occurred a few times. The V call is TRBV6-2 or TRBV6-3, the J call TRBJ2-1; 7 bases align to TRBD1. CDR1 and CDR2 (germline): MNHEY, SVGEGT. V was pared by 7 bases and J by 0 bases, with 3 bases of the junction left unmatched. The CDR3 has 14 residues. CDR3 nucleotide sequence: TGTGCCAGCAACGCAGGGGGCTCCTACAATGAGCAGTTCTTC. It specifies CASNAGGSYNEQFF.